This T cell receptor beta chain was captured in a study of esophageal squamous cell carcinoma under preoperative chemotherapy. Time point meaning: before preoperative PTX-NDP chemotherapy. The CDR3 sequence is 13 residues long. The germline CDR1 and CDR2 sequences are SGHNT and YENEEA. Between the trimmed V and J ends, which lost 1 base and 13 bases, there was a span of 14 bases. MiXCR, applied by TCRdb to the PCR reads, yields one record per CDR3 protein. The sample lists around 15,000 distinct CDR3 sequences; about three fifths were seen once. This sequence joins TRBV11-3 and TRBJ2-4; unclear D gene. Sample acquisition took place from a patient given preoperative chemotherapy. The receptor was isolated from a human donor with esophageal squamous cell carcinoma. The donor label of this sample is uncertain. CDR3 bases: TGTGCCAGCAGCTTAGTTACGTCTGGTGAGCAGTACTTC. Translated: CASSLVTSGEQYF.